A single sample gave rise to the 18 T cell receptor beta chains below, sequenced in a study of blood T cell repertoires in COVID-19 (dated by TCRdb to about 2020). Receptor libraries were prepared by the immunoSEQ multiplex PCR assay. TCRdb provides this immuneACCESS table in a form limited to in-frame rearrangements. Some clones are lacking; in checked studies, under half of them reflect an unresolved V gene, and why the rest are absent is not known. Present in this sample are 100,000 to 150,000 clones, under 85% of which were seen just once. The ten biggest clones cover 12% of the sample. Material: peripheral blood. These receptors came from a man aged 60 to 75 with acute or convalescent COVID-19.

The rearrangement joins TRBV9 to TRBJ2-2, with 10 positions matching TRBD1. Trimming cost V 4 bases and J 4 bases; bases outside gene matches: 7. This CDR3 spans 16 amino acids. In germline, CDR1 is SGDLS, CDR2 YYNGEE. The CDR3 DNA is TGTGCCAGCAGCCCGAGGACAGGGGGAGGCACCGGGGAGCTGTTTTTT. This gives the protein CASSPRTGGGTGELFF.

The V and J genes are TRBV7-8 and TRBJ2-2; TRBD2 aligns across 14 bases. Germline V lookup: CDR1 SGHVS, CDR2 FQNEAQ. Trimming cost V 6 bases and J 4 bases; bases outside gene matches: 4. CDR3 length: 16 amino acids. CDR3 sequence: CASSPGLAGGTGELFF. The CDR3 DNA is TGTGCCAGCAGTCCTGGACTAGCGGGAGGCACCGGGGAGCTGTTTTTT.

The chain carries TRBV30 and TRBJ2-3; D is unclear. The CDR3 totals 14 residues. Trimming cost V 1 base and J 0 bases, with 8 bases left between them. The germline CDR1 and CDR2 sequences are GTSNPN and SVGIG (reference sequence). The CDR3 coding sequence is TGTGCCTGGAGTGGGCAGGCAAGCACAGATACGCAGTATTTT. Translated: CAWSGQASTDTQYF.

The chain combines TRBV28 with TRBJ2-1; a possible D gene is TRBD2 (6 bases). Trimming cost V 2 bases and J 1 base, with 9 bases left between them. CDR3 length equals 15 residues. Germline loops: CDR1 MDHEN, CDR2 SYDVKM. The DNA for the CDR3 is TGTGCCAGCAGTTTACCGGGGAGGTCCTACAATGAGCAGTTCTTC. It is translated as CASSLPGRSYNEQFF.

This chain links TRBV7-2 with TRBJ2-7; D is possibly TRBD2 (6 bases). The CDR3 extends over 14 amino acids. Trimming shortened V by 5 bases and J by 3 bases, and 14 bases separated the two germline ends. The germline V gene has CDR1 SGHTA and CDR2 FQGNSA. This CDR3 reads CASSPRGTLYEQYF. The CDR3 DNA reads as TGTGCCAGCAGCCCGAGAGGGACTCTCTACGAGCAGTACTTC.

The CDR3 DNA sequence: TGTGCCAGCAGACTAGCGGGAGGGGGAGATACGCAGTATTTT. Translation gives CASRLAGGGDTQYF. V is TRBV2 and J is TRBJ2-3; 13 positions agree with TRBD2. The CDR3 extends over 14 amino acids. Germline trimming cut 6 bases from V and 5 bases from J; bases unmatched to any gene: 2. Germline loops: CDR1 SNHLY, CDR2 FYNNEI.

The chain is built from TRBV3-1 (or the pseudogene TRBV3-2) and TRBJ1-2; D not resolved. Trimming removed 4 bases at V and 7 bases at J, with 22 bases between. CDR3 length: 16 residues. Germline CDR1 LGHDT, CDR2 YNNKEL (reference sequence). Here the CDR3 DNA reads TGTGCCAGCAGCCCACCCGGGGATGTTTCCCACGGTGGCTACACCTTC. Its translation is CASSPPGDVSHGGYTF.

This sequence joins TRBV5-1 and TRBJ2-7; a weak D match, TRBD1 (5 bases). In germline, CDR1 is SGHRS, CDR2 YFSETQ. This CDR3 contains 13 residues. The V end was cut by 3 bases, the J end by 3 bases, with 10 bases between. The CDR3 loop reads CASSSSDSYEQYF. CDR3 DNA: TGCGCCAGCAGCTCTTCAGACAGCTACGAGCAGTACTTC. The full variable domain, its missing parts supplied by reference TRBV5-1 and TRBJ2-7, is KAGVTQTPRYLIKTRGQQVTLSCSPISGHRSVSWYQQTPGQGLQFLFEYFSETQRNKGNFPGRFSGRQFSNSRSEMNVSTLELGDSALYLCASSSSDSYEQYFGPGTRLTVT.

The genes are TRBV29-1 and TRBJ2-2; 12 nucleotides match TRBD2. The V segment lost 7 bases and the J segment 7 bases; nucleotides outside the gene matches: 7. Germline V gene sequence: CDR1 SQVTM, CDR2 ANQGSEA. The CDR3 sequence is 14 residues long. CDR3 residues: CSGRTSGTIGELFF. CDR3 DNA sequence: TGCAGCGGCCGGACTAGCGGGACAATCGGGGAGCTGTTTTTT.

This chain links TRBV18 with TRBJ1-2, with TRBD1 matching over 8 bases. V shed 3 bases and J 4 bases; nucleotides not matched to a gene: 4. The CDR3 contains 14 residues. CDR1 and CDR2 (germline): KGHSH, LQKENI. The DNA for the CDR3 is TGTGCCAGCTCACCGGGACAGGACTTCTATGGCTACACCTTC. Residues: CASSPGQDFYGYTF.

This clone was observed once. Additional DNA sequences in this sample encode the identical CDR3. CDR3: CASSTSGSSYNEQFF. DNA of the CDR3: TGTGCCAGTAGTACTAGCGGCAGCTCCTACAATGAGCAGTTCTTC. V and J are TRBV19 and TRBJ2-1; 7 nucleotides line up with TRBD2. The germline gives CDR1 LNHDA, CDR2 SQIVND (reference sequence). This CDR3 has 15 amino acids. With 4 bases clipped from V and 0 bases from J, the junction kept 3 bases outside the gene matches.

The V gene is TRBV29-1, the J gene TRBJ1-1, with 9 bases that match TRBD1. The CDR3 extends over 14 amino acids. The V and J ends lost 1 base and 4 bases, in that order; junction bases with no gene match: 4. In germline, CDR1 is SQVTM, CDR2 ANQGSEA. In nucleotides, the CDR3 is TGCAGCGTTGAAGGAGGGACAGGGTTCACTGAAGCTTTCTTT. Its protein is CSVEGGTGFTEAFF. The whole variable domain, filled in from reference TRBV29-1 and TRBJ1-1, reads SAVISQKPSRDICQRGTSLTIQCQVDSQVTMMFWYRQQPGQSLTLIATANQGSEATYESGFVIDKFPISRPNLTFSTLTVSNMSPEDSSIYLCSVEGGTGFTEAFFGQGTRLTVV.

V gene TRBV6-5 combines with J gene TRBJ1-1; 10 positions match TRBD1. V lost 4 bases and J lost 11; bases outside the gene matches: 10. The CDR3 has 14 residues. Germline CDR1 MNHEY, CDR2 SVGAGI. CDR3 in DNA: TGTGCCAGCAGTTCGACCGGGACAGGGGTCCCGGCTTTCTTT. It codes for CASSSTGTGVPAFF.

The chain recombines TRBV18 with TRBJ2-6; possible D gene TRBD2, 5 bases. CDR3 length: 15 residues. CDR1 and CDR2 from the germline V gene are KGHSH and LQKENI. Deletions cut 5 bases from V and 0 bases from J, with 8 bases between. The CDR3 bases are TGTGCCAGCTCAGAGGGTTACTCTGGGGCCAACGTCCTGACTTTC. This encodes CASSEGYSGANVLTF.

This clone occurred once. The chain joins TRBV19 to TRBJ2-2; D not certain. CDR3 length: 14 amino acids. Germline V gives CDR1 LNHDA, CDR2 SQIVND (reference sequence). The V gene lost 7 bases and the J gene lost 4 bases, with 13 bases spanning the gap. The CDR3 sequence: CASKEHSSTGELFF. In DNA form, the CDR3 reads TGTGCCAGTAAAGAACACAGTTCCACCGGGGAGCTGTTTTTT.

As concerns this clone: Sequence at one end of the junction differs from germline and may be a read error. The V call is TRBV7-7, the J call TRBJ2-1; tentative D call: TRBD2 (6 bases). The germline CDR1 and CDR2 sequences are SSHAT and FNYEAQ (reference sequence). There are 15 residues in the CDR3. CDR3 region: CASSPGDFHVNEQFF. CDR3 nucleotides: TGTGCTAGCAGCCCCGGGGACTTCCACGTCAATGAGCAGTTCTTC.

The chain combines TRBV5-3 with TRBJ2-7, with D possibly being TRBD2 (5 bases). TRBV5-3 is known as an ORF, though its function is uncertain. The CDR3 is 14 amino acids. V lost 3 bases and J 2 bases, leaving 12 bases between the germline ends. The CDR3 here is CARSSRAEAYEQYF. As DNA, the CDR3 is TGTGCCAGAAGCTCACGGGCGGAGGCCTACGAGCAGTACTTC.

The V call is TRBV4-1, the J call TRBJ1-5, with 7 nucleotides matching TRBD1. With V trimmed by 0 bases and J by 3 bases, 5 bases remained unmatched. The CDR3 covers 16 residues. From germline, CDR1 is MGHRA and CDR2 YSYEKL. The CDR3 reads CASSQDRGADNQPQHF. The CDR3 DNA reads as TGCGCCAGCAGCCAAGACAGGGGGGCAGACAATCAGCCCCAGCATTTT.